The clone carrying this TCR beta chain came up many times. Its antigen remains unknown. Extraction of PBMCs used 9 to 10 ml of fresh peripheral blood. The record originates from a study of T cells in Graves' hyperthyroidism and ophthalmopathy. Overall study results and limits: Within blood appeared most thyroid clonotypes that had expanded above 0.001.

TCR beta CDR3 sequences were amplified from RNA transcripts. Researchers ran a first-round RT-PCR on the TCR CDR3 using the HTBI primer set. TCRdb independently ran MiXCR on the multiplex PCR reads; one entry per CDR3 protein. The sample shows approximately 600,000 distinct CDR3 sequences, about 15% of them seen only once. CDR1 SNHLY and CDR2 FYNNEI come from the germline V gene. This CDR3 region has 15 residues. V lost 6 bases and J lost 4, with 16 bases in between. The chain uses TRBV2 and TRBJ2-1, with a possible D match to TRBD1 (6 bases). The material sequenced was blood. This sequence originates from a woman aged 30 to 39 with Graves' hyperthyroidism that later progressed to Graves' ophthalmopathy. The CDR3 DNA is TGTGCCAGCAGACAGGGCAGAACGACTTACAATGAGCAGTTCTTC. This encodes CASRQGRTTYNEQFF.